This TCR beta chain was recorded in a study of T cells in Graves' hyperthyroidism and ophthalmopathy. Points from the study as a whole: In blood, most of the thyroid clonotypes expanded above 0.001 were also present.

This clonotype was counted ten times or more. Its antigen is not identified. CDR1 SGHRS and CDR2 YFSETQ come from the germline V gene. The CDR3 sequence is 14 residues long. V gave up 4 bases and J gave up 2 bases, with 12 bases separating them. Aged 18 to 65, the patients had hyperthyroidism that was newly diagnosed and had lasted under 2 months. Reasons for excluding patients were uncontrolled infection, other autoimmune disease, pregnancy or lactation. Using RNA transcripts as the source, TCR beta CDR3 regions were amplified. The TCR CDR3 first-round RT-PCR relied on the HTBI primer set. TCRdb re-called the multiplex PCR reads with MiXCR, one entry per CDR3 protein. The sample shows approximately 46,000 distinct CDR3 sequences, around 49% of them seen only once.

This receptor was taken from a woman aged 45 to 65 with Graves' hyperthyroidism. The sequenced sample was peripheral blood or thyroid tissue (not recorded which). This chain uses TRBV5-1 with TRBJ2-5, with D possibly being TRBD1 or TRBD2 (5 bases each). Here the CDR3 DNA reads TGCGCCAGCAGCACCGGGGACGAGCAAGAGACCCAGTACTTC. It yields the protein CASSTGDEQETQYF.